This T cell receptor (beta chain) originates from a study of blood T cell repertoires in COVID-19. Study background: Whether acute or convalescent, the COVID-19 samples came from the United States, Italy and Spain.

This clone showed up just a few times. CDR1 and CDR2 (germline): KGHSH, LQKENI. The CDR3 sequence is 14 residues long. The ends lost 2 bases at V and 9 bases at J; junction bases unmatched: 7. As processed by the authors: From reference gene primer amplification, estimates of nucleated cell counts were derived. Repertoires were generated with immunoSEQ multiplex PCR, while TCRdb's copy carries only in-frame clones and drops some. V and J calls and clone size are copied from that table; D and trimming were computed from the DNA. The profile shows 130,000 to 150,000 clones, 65% to 80% of them singletons.

The sample consisted of peripheral blood. The sequence was collected from a woman aged 60-75 years with acute or convalescent COVID-19. The chain employs TRBV18 and TRBJ2-5, with 9 bases that match TRBD2. The CDR3 spells CASSPKREVGAQYF. DNA for the CDR3: TGTGCCAGCTCACCAAAGCGGGAGGTAGGCGCCCAGTACTTC.